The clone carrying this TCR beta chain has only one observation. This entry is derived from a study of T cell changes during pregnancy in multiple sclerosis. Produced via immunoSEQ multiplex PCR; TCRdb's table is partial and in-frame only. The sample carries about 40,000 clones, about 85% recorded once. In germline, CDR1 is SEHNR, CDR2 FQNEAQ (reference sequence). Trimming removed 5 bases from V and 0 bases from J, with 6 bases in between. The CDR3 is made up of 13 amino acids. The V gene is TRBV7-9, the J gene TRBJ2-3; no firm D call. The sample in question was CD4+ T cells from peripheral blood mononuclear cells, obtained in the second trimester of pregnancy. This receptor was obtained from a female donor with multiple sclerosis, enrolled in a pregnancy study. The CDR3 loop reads CASSRMSTDTQYF. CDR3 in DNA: TGTGCCAGCAGCCGTATGAGCACAGATACGCAGTATTTT. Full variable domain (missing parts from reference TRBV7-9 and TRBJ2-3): DTGVSQNPRHKITKRGQNVTFRCDPISEHNRLYWYRQTLGQGPEFLTYFQNEAQLEKSRLLSDRFSAERPKGSFSTLEIQRTEQGDSAMYLCASSRMSTDTQYFGPGTRLTVL.